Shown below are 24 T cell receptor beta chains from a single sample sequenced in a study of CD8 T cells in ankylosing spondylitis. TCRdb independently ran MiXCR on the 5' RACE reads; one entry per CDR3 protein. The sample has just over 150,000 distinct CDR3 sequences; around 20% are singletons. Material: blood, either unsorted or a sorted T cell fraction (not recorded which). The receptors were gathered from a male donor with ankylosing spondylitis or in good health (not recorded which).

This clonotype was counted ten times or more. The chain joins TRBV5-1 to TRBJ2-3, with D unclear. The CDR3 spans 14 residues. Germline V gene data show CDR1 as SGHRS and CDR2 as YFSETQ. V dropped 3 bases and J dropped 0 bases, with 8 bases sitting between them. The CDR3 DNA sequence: TGCGCCAGCAGCTCGTATACTAGCACAGATACGCAGTATTTT. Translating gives CASSSYTSTDTQYF.

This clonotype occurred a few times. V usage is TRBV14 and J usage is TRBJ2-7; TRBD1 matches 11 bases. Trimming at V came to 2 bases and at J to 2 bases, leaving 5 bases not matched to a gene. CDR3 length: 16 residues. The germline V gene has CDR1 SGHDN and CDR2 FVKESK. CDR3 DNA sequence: TGTGCCAGCAGCCAAAGGTTGGGACAGGGGGCCTACGAGCAGTACTTC. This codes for CASSQRLGQGAYEQYF. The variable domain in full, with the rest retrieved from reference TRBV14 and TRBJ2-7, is EAGVTQFPSHSVIEKGQTVTLRCDPISGHDNLYWYRRVMGKEIKFLLHFVKESKQDESGMPNNRFLAERTGGTYSTLKVQPAELEDSGVYFCASSQRLGQGAYEQYFGPGTRLTVT.

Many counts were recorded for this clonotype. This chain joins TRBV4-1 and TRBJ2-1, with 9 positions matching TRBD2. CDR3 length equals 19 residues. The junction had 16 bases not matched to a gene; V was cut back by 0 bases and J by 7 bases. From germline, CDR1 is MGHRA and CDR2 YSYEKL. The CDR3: CASSQEGSGSLTTGNEQFF. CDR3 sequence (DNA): TGCGCCAGCAGCCAAGAAGGTAGCGGGAGCTTAACAACGGGGAATGAGCAGTTCTTC.

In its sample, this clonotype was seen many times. CDR3 DNA: TGTGCCACCGCCCTCAGGACGGGAGATACGCAGTATTTT. Translated: CATALRTGDTQYF. V gene TRBV6-4 combines with J gene TRBJ2-3, with unresolved D. CDR3 length: 13 amino acids. The V gene's germline CDR1 is MRHNA and CDR2 SNTAGT. V was trimmed by 10 bases and J by 5 bases, leaving 16 bases between them.

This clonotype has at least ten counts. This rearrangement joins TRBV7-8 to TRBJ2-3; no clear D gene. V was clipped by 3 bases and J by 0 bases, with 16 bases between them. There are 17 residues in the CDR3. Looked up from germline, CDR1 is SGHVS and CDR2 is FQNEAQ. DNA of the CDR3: TGTGCCAGCAGCTTGAGTGTGGGCACCTCTAGCACAGATACGCAGTATTTT. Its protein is CASSLSVGTSSTDTQYF.

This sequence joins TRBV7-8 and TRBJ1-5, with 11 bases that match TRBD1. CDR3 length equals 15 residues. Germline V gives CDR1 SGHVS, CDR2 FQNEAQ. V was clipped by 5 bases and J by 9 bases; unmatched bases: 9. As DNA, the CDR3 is TGTGCCAGCAGCGACGGACAGGGGGCCGAGGGGCCCCAGCATTTT. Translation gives CASSDGQGAEGPQHF.

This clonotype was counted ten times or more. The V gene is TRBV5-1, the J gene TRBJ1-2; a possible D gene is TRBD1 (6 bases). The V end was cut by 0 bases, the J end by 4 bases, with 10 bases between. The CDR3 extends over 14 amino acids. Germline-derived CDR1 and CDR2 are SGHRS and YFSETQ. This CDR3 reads CASSLDRAAYGYTF. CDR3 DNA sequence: TGCGCCAGCAGCTTGGACAGGGCGGCCTATGGCTACACCTTC.

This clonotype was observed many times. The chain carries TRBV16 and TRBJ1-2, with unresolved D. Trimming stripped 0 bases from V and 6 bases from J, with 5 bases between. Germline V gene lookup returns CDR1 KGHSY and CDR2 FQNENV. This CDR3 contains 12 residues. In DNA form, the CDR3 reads TGTGCCAGCAGCCAATCTGCGGATGGCTACACCTTC. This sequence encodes CASSQSADGYTF.

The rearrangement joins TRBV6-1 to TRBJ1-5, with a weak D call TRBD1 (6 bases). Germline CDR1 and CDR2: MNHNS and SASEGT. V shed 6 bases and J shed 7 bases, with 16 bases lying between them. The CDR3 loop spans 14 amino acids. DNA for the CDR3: TGTGCCAGCAGATTTGGGGGCGCAGGACAGCCCCAGCATTTT. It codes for CASRFGGAGQPQHF.

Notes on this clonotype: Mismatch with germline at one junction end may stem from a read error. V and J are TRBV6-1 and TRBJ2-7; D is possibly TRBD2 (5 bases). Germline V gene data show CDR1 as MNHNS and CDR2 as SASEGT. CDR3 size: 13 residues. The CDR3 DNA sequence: TGTGCCAGCAATGAACTGGGAGCCCACGAGCAGTACTTC. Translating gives CASNELGAHEQYF.

CDR3 coding DNA: TGCGCCAGCAGCTTGGCTCCTGGGGCATCCTACAATGAGCAGTTCTTC. Translation: CASSLAPGASYNEQFF. The chain couples TRBV5-1 to TRBJ2-1; maybe TRBD1 (5 bases). The germline V gene has CDR1 SGHRS and CDR2 YFSETQ. The ends were cut back, 0 bases at V and 1 base at J, with 11 bases in the middle. The CDR3 loop spans 16 amino acids. The full variable domain, its missing parts supplied by reference TRBV5-1 and TRBJ2-1, is KAGVTQTPRYLIKTRGQQVTLSCSPISGHRSVSWYQQTPGQGLQFLFEYFSETQRNKGNFPGRFSGRQFSNSRSEMNVSTLELGDSALYLCASSLAPGASYNEQFFGPGTRLTVL.

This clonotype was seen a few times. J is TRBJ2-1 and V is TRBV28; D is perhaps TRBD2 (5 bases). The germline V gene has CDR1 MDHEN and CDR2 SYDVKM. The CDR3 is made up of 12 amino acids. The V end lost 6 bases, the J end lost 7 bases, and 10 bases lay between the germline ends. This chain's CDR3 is CASREGWNEQFF. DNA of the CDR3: TGTGCCAGCAGAGAGGGTTGGAATGAGCAGTTCTTC. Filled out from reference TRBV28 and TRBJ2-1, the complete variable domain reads DVKVTQSSRYLVKRTGEKVFLECVQDMDHENMFWYRQDPGLGLRLIYFSYDVKMKEKGDIPEGYSVSREKKERFSLILESASTNQTSMYLCASREGWNEQFFGPGTRLTVL.

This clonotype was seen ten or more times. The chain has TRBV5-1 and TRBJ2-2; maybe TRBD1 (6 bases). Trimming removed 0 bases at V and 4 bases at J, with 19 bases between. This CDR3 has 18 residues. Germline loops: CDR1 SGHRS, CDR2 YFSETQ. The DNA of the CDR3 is TGCGCCAGCAGCTTGGACGGGACATCCCATAAATTCACCGGGGAGCTGTTTTTT. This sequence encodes CASSLDGTSHKFTGELFF.

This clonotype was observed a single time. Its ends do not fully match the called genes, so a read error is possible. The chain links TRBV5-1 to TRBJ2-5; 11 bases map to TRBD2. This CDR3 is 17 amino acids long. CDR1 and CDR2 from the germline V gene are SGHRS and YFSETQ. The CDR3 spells CASSLSLAGGIQEAQYF. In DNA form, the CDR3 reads TGCGCCAGCAGCTTATCGCTAGCGGGAGGTATCCAAGAGGCCCAGTACTTC.

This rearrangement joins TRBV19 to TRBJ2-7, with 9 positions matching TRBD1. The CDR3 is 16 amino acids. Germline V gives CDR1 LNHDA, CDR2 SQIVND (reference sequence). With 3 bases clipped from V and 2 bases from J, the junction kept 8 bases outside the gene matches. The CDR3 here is CASSMGPGQGAYEQYF. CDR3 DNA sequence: TGTGCCAGTAGTATGGGGCCGGGACAGGGTGCCTACGAGCAGTACTTC.

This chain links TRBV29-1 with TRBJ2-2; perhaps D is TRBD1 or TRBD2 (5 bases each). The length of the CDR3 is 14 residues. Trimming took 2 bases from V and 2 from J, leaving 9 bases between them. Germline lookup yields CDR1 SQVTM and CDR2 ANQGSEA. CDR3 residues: CSVEHGANTGELFF. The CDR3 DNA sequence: TGCAGCGTTGAACACGGGGCAAACACCGGGGAGCTGTTTTTT.

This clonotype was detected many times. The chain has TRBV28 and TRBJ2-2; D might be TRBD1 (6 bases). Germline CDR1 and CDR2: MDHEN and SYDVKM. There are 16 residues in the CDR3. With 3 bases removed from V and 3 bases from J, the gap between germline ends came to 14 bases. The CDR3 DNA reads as TGTGCCAGCAGTTTCTCTTGGACAGTCGACACCGGGGAGCTGTTTTTT. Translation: CASSFSWTVDTGELFF.

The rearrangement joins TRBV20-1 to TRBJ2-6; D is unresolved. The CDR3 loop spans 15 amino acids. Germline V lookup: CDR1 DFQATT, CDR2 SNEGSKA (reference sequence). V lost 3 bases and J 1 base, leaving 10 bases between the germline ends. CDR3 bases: TGCAGTGCTAGGGCTGTGGGTTCTGGGGCCAACGTCCTGACTTTC. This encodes CSARAVGSGANVLTF.

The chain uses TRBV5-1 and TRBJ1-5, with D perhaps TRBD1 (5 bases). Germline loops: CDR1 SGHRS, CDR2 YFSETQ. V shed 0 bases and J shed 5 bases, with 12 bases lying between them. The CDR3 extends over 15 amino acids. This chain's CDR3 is CASSLVGGGDQPQHF. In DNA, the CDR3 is TGCGCCAGCAGCTTGGTTGGGGGGGGGGATCAGCCCCAGCATTTT.

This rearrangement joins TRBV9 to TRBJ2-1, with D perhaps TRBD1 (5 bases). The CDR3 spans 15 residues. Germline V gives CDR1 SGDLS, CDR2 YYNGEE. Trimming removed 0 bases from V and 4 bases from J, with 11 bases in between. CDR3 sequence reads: CASSVGQGGYNEQFF. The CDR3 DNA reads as TGTGCCAGCAGCGTAGGGCAGGGTGGGTACAATGAGCAGTTCTTC.

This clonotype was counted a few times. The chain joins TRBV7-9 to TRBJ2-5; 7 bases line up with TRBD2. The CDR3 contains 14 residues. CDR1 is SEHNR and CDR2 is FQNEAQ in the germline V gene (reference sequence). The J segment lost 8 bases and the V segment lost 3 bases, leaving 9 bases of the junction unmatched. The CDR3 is CASSFDRGSGTQYF. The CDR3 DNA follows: TGTGCCAGCAGCTTCGATCGCGGGAGCGGTACCCAGTACTTC.

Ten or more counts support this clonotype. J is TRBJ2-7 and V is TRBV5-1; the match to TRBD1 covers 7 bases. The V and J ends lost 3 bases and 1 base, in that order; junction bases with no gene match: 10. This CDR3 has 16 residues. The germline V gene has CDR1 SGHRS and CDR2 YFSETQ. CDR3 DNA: TGCGCCAGCAGCTGGACCTCCGGGACAGATTCCTACGAGCAGTACTTC. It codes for CASSWTSGTDSYEQYF.

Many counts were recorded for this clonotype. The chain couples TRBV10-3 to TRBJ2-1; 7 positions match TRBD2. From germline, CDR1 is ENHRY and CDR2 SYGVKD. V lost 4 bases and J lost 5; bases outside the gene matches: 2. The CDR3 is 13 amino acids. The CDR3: CAISGGSHNEQFF. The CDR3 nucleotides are TGTGCCATCAGTGGCGGGAGTCACAATGAGCAGTTCTTC.

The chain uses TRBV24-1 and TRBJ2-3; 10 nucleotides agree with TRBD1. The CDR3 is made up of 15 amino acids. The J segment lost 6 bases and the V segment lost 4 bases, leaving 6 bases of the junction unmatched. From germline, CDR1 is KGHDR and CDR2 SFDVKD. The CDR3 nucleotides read TGTGCCACCAGTGACCCCTCGACAGGGGGCGATACGCAGTATTTT. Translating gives CATSDPSTGGDTQYF.